Each of the 25 T cell receptor beta chains below was sequenced from the same sample in a study of T cells in Graves' hyperthyroidism and ophthalmopathy. Authors of the study amplified TCR beta CDR3 regions from RNA transcripts. During a first-round RT-PCR of the TCR CDR3, the HTBI primer set was used. From the multiplex PCR reads, TCRdb called clonotypes with MiXCR, one entry per CDR3 protein. The sample carries 300,000 to 500,000 distinct CDR3 sequences, around 15% recorded once. Source material: blood. All receptors come from a man aged 45-60 years with Graves' ophthalmopathy.

This clonotype was recorded at least ten times. This sequence joins TRBV28 and TRBJ2-1; D is uncertain. Germline loops: CDR1 MDHEN, CDR2 SYDVKM. The germline V and J ends were trimmed by 6 bases and 3 bases, with 15 bases remaining between them. This CDR3 comprises 15 residues. The CDR3 protein is CASSQQPINYNEQFF. Here the CDR3 DNA reads TGTGCCAGCAGCCAACAGCCGATAAACTACAATGAGCAGTTCTTC.

This clonotype was observed at least ten times. The CDR3 DNA sequence: TGTGCCAGCAGCTTAATGCCACAGGGGGCTGAAGCTTTCTTT. Residues: CASSLMPQGAEAFF. This chain connects TRBV7-2 to TRBJ1-1; the match to TRBD1 covers 8 bases. V shed 2 bases, J shed 6 bases, and the junction held 5 bases outside the gene matches. Germline CDR1 reads SGHTA; CDR2 reads FQGNSA. CDR3 length: 14 residues. The complete variable domain, with remaining parts taken from reference TRBV7-2 and TRBJ1-1, reads GAGVSQSPSNKVTEKGKDVELRCDPISGHTALYWYRQSLGQGLEFLIYFQGNSAPDKSGLPSDRFSAERTGGSVSTLTIQRTQQEDSAVYLCASSLMPQGAEAFFGQGTRLTVV.

The chain has TRBV15 and TRBJ2-3, with 12 bases matching TRBD2. After removal of 5 bases from V and 3 bases from J, the junction contained 9 bases not matched to a gene. Germline V gives CDR1 LNHNV, CDR2 YYDKDF (reference sequence). The CDR3 extends over 17 amino acids. CDR3: CATSASRLAGATDTQYF. In DNA, the CDR3 is TGTGCCACCAGCGCGTCCCGACTAGCGGGAGCGACAGATACGCAGTATTTT.

This clonotype was picked up many times. V and J are TRBV5-1 and TRBJ1-2; 8 bases match TRBD1. The V segment lost 3 bases and the J segment 4 bases; nucleotides outside the gene matches: 11. The germline V gene has CDR1 SGHRS and CDR2 YFSETQ. This CDR3 has 16 residues. As DNA, the CDR3 is TGCGCCAGCAGCTACTCGACAGGGGCACACATCTATGGCTACACCTTC. It encodes CASSYSTGAHIYGYTF. The variable domain in full, completed from reference TRBV5-1 and TRBJ1-2, reads KAGVTQTPRYLIKTRGQQVTLSCSPISGHRSVSWYQQTPGQGLQFLFEYFSETQRNKGNFPGRFSGRQFSNSRSEMNVSTLELGDSALYLCASSYSTGAHIYGYTFGSGTRLTVV.

This clonotype was detected a few times. The rearrangement links TRBV4-1 to TRBJ2-7, with TRBD1 matching over 7 bases. Germline V gene sequence: CDR1 MGHRA, CDR2 YSYEKL. The ends lost 3 bases at V and 3 bases at J; junction bases unmatched: 2. This CDR3 has 13 amino acids. The CDR3 protein is CASSQRTGYEQYF. In DNA, the CDR3 is TGCGCCAGCAGCCAGAGGACAGGCTACGAGCAGTACTTC.

This clonotype was recorded once. The rearrangement links TRBV29-1 to TRBJ2-3; D may be TRBD2 (5 bases). The CDR3 is made up of 13 amino acids. V was clipped by 4 bases and J by 0 bases, with 8 bases between them. Germline V gives CDR1 SQVTM, CDR2 ANQGSEA. The CDR3 DNA reads TGCAGCGTTGTCGGGGAAAGCACAGATACGCAGTATTTT. Its translation is CSVVGESTDTQYF.

This clonotype was seen repeatedly, ten times or more. The chain employs TRBV7-9 and TRBJ2-4, with 10 bases matching TRBD1. Germline V lookup: CDR1 SEHNR, CDR2 FQNEAQ (reference sequence). This CDR3 region has 15 residues. J gave up 8 bases and V 5 bases, and 9 bases lay outside the gene matches. Here the CDR3 DNA reads TGTGCCAGCAGCCCCGTTGGGACAGGGGTTTACATTCAGTACTTC. Translating gives CASSPVGTGVYIQYF.

This clonotype was seen repeatedly, ten times or more. The chain is built from TRBV5-5 and TRBJ2-3, with 8 nucleotides matching TRBD2. The germline V gene has CDR1 SGHKS and CDR2 YYEKEE (reference sequence). CDR3 length: 15 amino acids. With 7 bases clipped from V and 0 bases from J, the junction kept 7 bases outside the gene matches. In nucleotides, the CDR3 is TGTGCCAGCCAGAGCGGGAGCACTAGCACAGATACGCAGTATTTT. This encodes CASQSGSTSTDTQYF.

This clonotype was seen only once. The rearrangement uses TRBV20-1 and TRBJ2-1; 10 bases agree with TRBD2. Unmatched junction bases numbered 4, after V lost 4 bases and J lost 4 bases. Germline CDR1 DFQATT, CDR2 SNEGSKA (reference sequence). CDR3 length: 14 residues. The CDR3 nucleotides are TGCAGTGCTACCCTACTAGCGGGGTACAATGAGCAGTTCTTC. Translated, it gives CSATLLAGYNEQFF.

This clonotype was found many times. The chain employs TRBV20-1 and TRBJ1-1; no clear D gene. Trimming shortened V by 2 bases and J by 2 bases, and 15 bases separated the two germline ends. The CDR3 is made up of 15 amino acids. Germline V gene data show CDR1 as DFQATT and CDR2 as SNEGSKA (reference sequence). The CDR3 loop is CSARRTGRPNTEAFF. The CDR3 DNA reads as TGCAGTGCTAGACGTACTGGACGGCCAAACACTGAAGCTTTCTTT.

This clonotype was counted a few times. This chain links TRBV14 with TRBJ2-4, with 7 bases matching TRBD1. This CDR3 comprises 16 residues. Germline V gives CDR1 SGHDN, CDR2 FVKESK. J gave up 1 base and V 1 base, and 4 bases lay outside the gene matches. The CDR3 bases are TGTGCCAGCAGCCAAGGAGGGGGCATGGCCAAAAACATTCAGTACTTC. The encoded protein is CASSQGGGMAKNIQYF.

This clonotype was detected only a few times. The chain uses TRBV9 and TRBJ2-6, with 8 bases fitting TRBD2. The V and J ends lost 2 bases and 1 base, in that order; junction bases with no gene match: 8. Germline V lookup: CDR1 SGDLS, CDR2 YYNGEE. This CDR3 has 18 amino acids. CDR3: CASSVGLAGSSGANVLTF. DNA of the CDR3: TGTGCCAGCAGCGTGGGGCTAGCGGGCTCATCTGGGGCCAACGTCCTGACTTTC.

This clonotype was seen a few times. This sequence joins TRBV5-6 and TRBJ2-1, with unresolved D. Germline lookup yields CDR1 SGHDT and CDR2 YYEEEE. V lost 1 base and J lost 5, with 13 bases in between. The CDR3 is 15 residues long. The chain's CDR3 is CASSLRLVGNNEQFF. In DNA, the CDR3 is TGTGCCAGCAGCTTGCGGCTAGTAGGAAACAATGAGCAGTTCTTC.

This clonotype was observed at least ten times. The chain links TRBV9 to TRBJ2-2; 9 bases line up with TRBD1. J lost 2 bases, V lost 4 bases, and 9 bases had no gene match. CDR3 length equals 17 residues. Per germline, CDR1 SGDLS and CDR2 YYNGEE. The CDR3 region has the DNA TGTGCCAGCAGCCCAAAACAGGGGGCAACAAACACCGGGGAGCTGTTTTTT. It codes for CASSPKQGATNTGELFF.

The sample holds a few counts of this clonotype. J is TRBJ1-4 and V is TRBV9; no clear D gene. Deletions cut 0 bases from V and 5 bases from J, with 20 bases between. The CDR3 spans 18 residues. Germline V gives CDR1 SGDLS, CDR2 YYNGEE. The CDR3 nucleotides are TGTGCCAGCAGCGTAGGCGCCCGCGGAGGCAGTAAGAATGAAAAACTGTTTTTT. Translated: CASSVGARGGSKNEKLFF.

This clonotype was detected many times. For the CDR3, the DNA is TGCAGTGCTAGTCCGCTAGCGGGATACCAAGAGACCCAGTACTTC. It specifies CSASPLAGYQETQYF. The chain employs TRBV20-1 and TRBJ2-5; 9 bases align to TRBD2. V was clipped by 3 bases and J by 0 bases; unmatched bases: 5. Germline CDR1 and CDR2: DFQATT and SNEGSKA (reference sequence). CDR3 length equals 15 residues.

This clonotype has a handful of counts. V gene TRBV10-3 combines with J gene TRBJ2-6, with TRBD1 matching over 8 bases. Germline CDR1 ENHRY, CDR2 SYGVKD. With 4 bases clipped from V and 3 bases from J, the junction kept 2 bases outside the gene matches. This CDR3 spans 15 amino acids. CDR3 sequence: CAISAGGVGANVLTF. For the CDR3, the DNA is TGTGCCATCAGTGCAGGGGGCGTTGGGGCCAACGTCCTGACTTTC.

The chain combines TRBV5-1 with TRBJ1-5; 10 nucleotides align to TRBD1. CDR1 SGHRS and CDR2 YFSETQ come from the germline V gene. The trim removed 0 bases at V and 5 bases at J, leaving 2 bases unmatched. The CDR3 consists of 15 residues. The chain's CDR3 is CASSLGDRGDQPQHF. CDR3 DNA sequence: TGCGCCAGCAGCTTGGGGGACAGGGGAGATCAGCCCCAGCATTTT.

This clonotype was counted ten times or more. The J gene is TRBJ2-7, the V gene TRBV5-1; D unclear. Trimming cost V 0 bases and J 1 base, with 8 bases left between them. CDR3 size: 14 residues. Germline CDR1 SGHRS, CDR2 YFSETQ. The CDR3 here is CASSLDARSYEQYF. In nucleotides, the CDR3 is TGCGCCAGCAGCTTGGATGCAAGATCCTACGAGCAGTACTTC.

This clonotype was found many times. The chain uses TRBV7-8 and TRBJ1-2, with 8 bases lining up with TRBD1. CDR1 and CDR2 from the germline V gene are SGHVS and FQNEAQ. The CDR3 extends over 14 amino acids. Unmatched junction bases numbered 7, after V lost 5 bases and J lost 5 bases. DNA of the CDR3: TGTGCCAGCAGCCAGATAGACAGGGGATATGGCTACACCTTC. Amino acids: CASSQIDRGYGYTF.

This clonotype showed up many times. The chain recombines TRBV28 with TRBJ1-5; 10 bases map to TRBD1. This CDR3 spans 15 amino acids. With 4 bases clipped from V and 5 bases from J, the junction kept 5 bases outside the gene matches. Germline CDR1 is MDHEN and CDR2 is SYDVKM. CDR3 in amino acids: CASSSPGQGHQPQHF. CDR3 DNA: TGTGCCAGCAGTTCGCCGGGACAGGGGCATCAGCCCCAGCATTTT.

This clonotype was picked up many times. The V gene is TRBV12-3 or TRBV12-4, the J gene TRBJ2-7, with 9 bases lining up with TRBD2. Trimming at V came to 9 bases and at J to 3 bases, leaving 6 bases not matched to a gene. CDR3 size: 13 residues. In DNA, the CDR3 is TGTGCCAGTCGTAGTAGCGGGGGCTACGAGCAGTACTTC. Amino acid sequence: CASRSSGGYEQYF.

Notes on this clonotype: This clone may be a read error of a much larger clone one base away. This sequence joins TRBV30 and TRBJ2-1; 10 bases line up with TRBD2. The DNA end is a closer match to TRBJ2-7, so the J assignment may be wrong. This CDR3 spans 16 amino acids. The V gene's germline CDR1 is GTSNPN and CDR2 SVGIG (reference sequence). CDR3: CAWRRSGRGSYNEQYF. CDR3 nucleotide sequence: TGTGCCTGGAGACGGAGCGGGAGGGGATCCTACAATGAGCAGTACTTC.

This chain connects TRBV5-1 to TRBJ2-5, with no clear D. The germline V gene encodes CDR1 SGHRS and CDR2 YFSETQ. V lost 4 bases and J lost 2, with 12 bases in between. The CDR3 spans 14 residues. The CDR3: CASSPADGQETQYF. CDR3 nucleotide sequence: TGCGCCAGCAGCCCAGCAGACGGGCAAGAGACCCAGTACTTC. Using reference TRBV5-1 and TRBJ2-5 for the parts outside the CDR3, the full variable domain is KAGVTQTPRYLIKTRGQQVTLSCSPISGHRSVSWYQQTPGQGLQFLFEYFSETQRNKGNFPGRFSGRQFSNSRSEMNVSTLELGDSALYLCASSPADGQETQYFGPGTRLLVL.

V gene TRBV3-1 combines with J gene TRBJ2-7; D ambiguous. The CDR3 spans 13 residues. V lost 0 bases to trimming and J lost 3 bases, with 6 bases between them. Germline values: CDR1 LGHDT, CDR2 YNNKEL (reference sequence). As DNA, the CDR3 is TGTGCCAGCAGCCAAGACGGCGACTACGAGCAGTACTTC. Protein product: CASSQDGDYEQYF.